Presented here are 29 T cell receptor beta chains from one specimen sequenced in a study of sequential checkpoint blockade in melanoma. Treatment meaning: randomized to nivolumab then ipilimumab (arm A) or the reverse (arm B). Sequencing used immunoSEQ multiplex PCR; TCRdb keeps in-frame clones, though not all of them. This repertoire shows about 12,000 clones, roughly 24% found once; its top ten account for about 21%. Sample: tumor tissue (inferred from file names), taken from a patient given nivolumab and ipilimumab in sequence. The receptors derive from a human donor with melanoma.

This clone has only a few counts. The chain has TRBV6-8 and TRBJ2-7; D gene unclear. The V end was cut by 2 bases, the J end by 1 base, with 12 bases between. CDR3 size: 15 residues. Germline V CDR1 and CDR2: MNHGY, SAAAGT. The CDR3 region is CASSYHAAGSYEQYV. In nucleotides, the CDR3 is TGTGCCAGCAGTTACCACGCGGCCGGGTCCTACGAGCAGTACGTC.

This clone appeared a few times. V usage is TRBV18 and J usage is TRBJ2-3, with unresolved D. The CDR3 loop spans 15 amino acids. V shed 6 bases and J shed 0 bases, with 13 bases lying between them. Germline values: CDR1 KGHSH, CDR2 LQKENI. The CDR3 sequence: CASSAVGISTDTQYF. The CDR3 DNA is TGTGCCAGCTCCGCTGTGGGGATAAGCACAGATACGCAGTATTTT. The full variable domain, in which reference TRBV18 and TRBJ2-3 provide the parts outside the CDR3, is NAGVMQNPRHLVRRRGQEARLRCSPMKGHSHVYWYRQLPEEGLKFMVYLQKENIIDESGMPKERFSAEFPKEGPSILRIQQVVRGDSAAYFCASSAVGISTDTQYFGPGTRLTVL.

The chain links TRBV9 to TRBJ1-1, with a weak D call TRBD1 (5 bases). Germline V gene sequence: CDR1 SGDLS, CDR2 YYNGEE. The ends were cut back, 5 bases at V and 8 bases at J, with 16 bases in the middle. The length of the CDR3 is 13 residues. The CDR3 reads CASRPYRFSEAFF. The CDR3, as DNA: TGTGCCAGCAGGCCCTACAGGTTTTCGGAAGCTTTCTTT.

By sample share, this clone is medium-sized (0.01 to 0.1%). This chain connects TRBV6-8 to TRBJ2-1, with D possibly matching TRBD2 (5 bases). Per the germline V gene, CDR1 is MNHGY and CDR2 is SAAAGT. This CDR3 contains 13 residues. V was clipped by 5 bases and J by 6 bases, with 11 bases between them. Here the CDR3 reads CASSAVGGNEQFF. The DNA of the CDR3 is TGTGCCAGCAGTGCTGTAGGAGGCAATGAGCAGTTCTTC.

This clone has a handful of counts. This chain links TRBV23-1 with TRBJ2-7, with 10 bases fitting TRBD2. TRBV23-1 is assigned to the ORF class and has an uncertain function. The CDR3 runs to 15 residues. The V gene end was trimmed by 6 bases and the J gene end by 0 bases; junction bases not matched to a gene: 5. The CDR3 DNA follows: TGCGCCAGCAGCCATCTAGCGGGGGACTCCTACGAGCAGTACTTC. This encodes CASSHLAGDSYEQYF.

The DNA for the CDR3 is TGCAGCGTTGGGATCCTGGGGGCCGGTGGCTACACCTTC. This sequence encodes CSVGILGAGGYTF. The chain is built from TRBV29-1 and TRBJ1-2, with a weak D call TRBD1 (6 bases). The length of the CDR3 is 13 residues. Trimming left V 4 bases short and J 7 bases short, with 16 bases between. Germline values: CDR1 SQVTM, CDR2 ANQGSEA.

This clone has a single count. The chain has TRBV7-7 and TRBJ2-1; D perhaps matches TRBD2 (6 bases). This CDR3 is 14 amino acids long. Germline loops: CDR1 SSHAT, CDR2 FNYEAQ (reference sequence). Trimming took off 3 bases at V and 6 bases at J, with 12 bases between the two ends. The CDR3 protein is CASSLDLGGNEQFF. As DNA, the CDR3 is TGTGCCAGCAGCTTGGATCTGGGGGGCAATGAGCAGTTCTTC.

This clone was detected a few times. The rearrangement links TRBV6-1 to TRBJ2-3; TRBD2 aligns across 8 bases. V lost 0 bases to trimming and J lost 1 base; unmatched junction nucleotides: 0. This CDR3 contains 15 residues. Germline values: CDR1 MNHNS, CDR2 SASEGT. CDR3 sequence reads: CASSEARGGTDTQYF. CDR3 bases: TGTGCCAGCAGTGAAGCGCGGGGGGGCACAGATACGCAGTATTTT.

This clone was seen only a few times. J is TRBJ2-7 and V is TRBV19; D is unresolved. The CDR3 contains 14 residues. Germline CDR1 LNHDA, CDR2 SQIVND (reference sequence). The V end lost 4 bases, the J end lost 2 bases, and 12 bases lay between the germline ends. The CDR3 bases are TGTGCCAGTAGTACAACTGTCTGGGCCTACGAGCAGTACGTC. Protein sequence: CASSTTVWAYEQYV.

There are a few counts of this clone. The CDR3 DNA reads TGTGCCAGCAGTCCAGACAGGGGGGATACGCAGTATTTT. It specifies CASSPDRGDTQYF. The genes are TRBV7-8 and TRBJ2-3, with 9 bases that match TRBD1. The germline gives CDR1 SGHVS, CDR2 FQNEAQ. Trimming took 6 bases from V and 6 from J; bases not matched to a gene: 4. The CDR3 covers 13 residues.

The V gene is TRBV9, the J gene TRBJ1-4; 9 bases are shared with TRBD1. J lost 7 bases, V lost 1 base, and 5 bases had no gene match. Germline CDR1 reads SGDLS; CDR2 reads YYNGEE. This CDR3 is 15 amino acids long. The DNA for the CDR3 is TGTGCCAGCAGCGTAACAGGGGGCGCGGGTGAAAAACTGTTTTTT. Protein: CASSVTGGAGEKLFF.

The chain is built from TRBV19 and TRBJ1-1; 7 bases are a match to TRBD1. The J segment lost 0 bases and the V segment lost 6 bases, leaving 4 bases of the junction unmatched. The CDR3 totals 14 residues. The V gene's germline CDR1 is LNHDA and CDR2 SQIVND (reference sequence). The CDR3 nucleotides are TGTGCCAGTAGACGACAGGGTATGAACACTGAAGCTTTCTTT. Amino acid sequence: CASRRQGMNTEAFF.

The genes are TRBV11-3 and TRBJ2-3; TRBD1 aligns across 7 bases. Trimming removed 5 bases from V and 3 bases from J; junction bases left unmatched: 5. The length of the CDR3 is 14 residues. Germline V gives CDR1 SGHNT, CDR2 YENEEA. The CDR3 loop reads CASSAQQGTDTQYF. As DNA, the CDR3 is TGTGCCAGCAGCGCCCAACAGGGGACAGATACGCAGTATTTT.

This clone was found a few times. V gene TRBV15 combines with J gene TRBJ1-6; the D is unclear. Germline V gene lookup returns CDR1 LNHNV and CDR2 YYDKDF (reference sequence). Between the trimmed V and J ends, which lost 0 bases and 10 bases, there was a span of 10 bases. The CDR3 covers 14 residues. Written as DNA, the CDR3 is TGTGCCACCAGCAGAGATCTAGTACGATCACCCCTCCACTTT. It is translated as CATSRDLVRSPLHF.

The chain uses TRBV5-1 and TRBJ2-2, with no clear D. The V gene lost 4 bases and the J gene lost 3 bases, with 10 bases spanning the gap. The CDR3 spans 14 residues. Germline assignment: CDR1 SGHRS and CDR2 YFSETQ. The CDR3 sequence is CASSHGRYTGELFF. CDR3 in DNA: TGCGCCAGCAGCCATGGACGGTACACCGGGGAGCTGTTTTTT.

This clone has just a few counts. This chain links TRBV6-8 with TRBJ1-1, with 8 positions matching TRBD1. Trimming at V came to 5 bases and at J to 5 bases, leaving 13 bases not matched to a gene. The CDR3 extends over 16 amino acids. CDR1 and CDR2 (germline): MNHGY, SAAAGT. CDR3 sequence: CASSPISGQGKTEAFF. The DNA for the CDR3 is TGTGCCAGCAGTCCTATTTCTGGACAGGGAAAGACTGAAGCTTTCTTT.

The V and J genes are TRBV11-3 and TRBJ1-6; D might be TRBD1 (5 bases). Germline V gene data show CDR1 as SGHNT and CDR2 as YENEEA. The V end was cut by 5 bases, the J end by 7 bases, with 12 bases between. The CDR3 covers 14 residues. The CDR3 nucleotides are TGTGCCAGCAGCCGGGGCGGGGAGAATTCACCCCTCCACTTT. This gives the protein CASSRGGENSPLHF.

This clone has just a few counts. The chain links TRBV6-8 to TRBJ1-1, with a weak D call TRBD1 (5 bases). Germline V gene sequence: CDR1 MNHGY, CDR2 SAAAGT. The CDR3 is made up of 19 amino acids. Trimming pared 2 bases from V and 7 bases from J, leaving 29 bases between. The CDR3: CASSYAGESTRIVGVEAFF. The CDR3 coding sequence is TGTGCCAGCAGTTACGCGGGGGAGTCCACTAGGATTGTCGGGGTTGAAGCTTTCTTT.

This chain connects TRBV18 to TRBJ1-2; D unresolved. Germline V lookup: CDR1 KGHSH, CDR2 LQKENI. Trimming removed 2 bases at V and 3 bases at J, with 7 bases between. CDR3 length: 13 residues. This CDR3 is CASSPLDDYGYTF. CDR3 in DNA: TGTGCCAGCTCACCATTAGACGACTATGGCTACACCTTC.

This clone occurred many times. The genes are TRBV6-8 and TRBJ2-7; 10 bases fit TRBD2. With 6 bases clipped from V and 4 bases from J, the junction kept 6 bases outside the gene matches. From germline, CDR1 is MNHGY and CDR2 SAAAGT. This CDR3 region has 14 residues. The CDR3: CASSHGTSEYEQYV. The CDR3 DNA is TGTGCCAGCAGCCACGGGACTAGCGAGTACGAGCAGTACGTC.

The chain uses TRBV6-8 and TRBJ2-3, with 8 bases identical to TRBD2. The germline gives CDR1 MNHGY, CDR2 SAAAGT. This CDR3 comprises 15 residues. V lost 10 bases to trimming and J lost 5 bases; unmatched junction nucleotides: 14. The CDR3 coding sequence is TGTGCCATCAGGTACGGGCGGGGGGCCAAAGATACGCAGTATTTT. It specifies CAIRYGRGAKDTQYF.

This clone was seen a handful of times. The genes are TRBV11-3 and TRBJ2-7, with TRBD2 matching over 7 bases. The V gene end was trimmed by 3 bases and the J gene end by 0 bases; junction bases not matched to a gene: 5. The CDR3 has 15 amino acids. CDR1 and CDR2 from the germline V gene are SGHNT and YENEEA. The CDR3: CASSLLRDYSYEQYV. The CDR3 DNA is TGTGCCAGCAGCTTGCTCCGGGACTACTCCTACGAGCAGTACGTC.

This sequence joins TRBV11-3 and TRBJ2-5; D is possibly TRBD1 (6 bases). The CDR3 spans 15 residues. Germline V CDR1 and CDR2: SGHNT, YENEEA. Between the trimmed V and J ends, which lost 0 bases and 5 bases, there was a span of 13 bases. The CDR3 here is CASSLEQGLVETQYF. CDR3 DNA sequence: TGTGCCAGCAGCTTAGAACAGGGTTTAGTGGAGACCCAGTACTTC.

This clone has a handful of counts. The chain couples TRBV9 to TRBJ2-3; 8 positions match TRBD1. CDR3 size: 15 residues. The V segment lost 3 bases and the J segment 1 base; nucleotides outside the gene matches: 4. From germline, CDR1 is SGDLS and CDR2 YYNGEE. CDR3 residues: CASSASGQGTDTQYF. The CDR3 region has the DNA TGTGCCAGCAGCGCCTCGGGACAGGGCACAGATACGCAGTATTTT.

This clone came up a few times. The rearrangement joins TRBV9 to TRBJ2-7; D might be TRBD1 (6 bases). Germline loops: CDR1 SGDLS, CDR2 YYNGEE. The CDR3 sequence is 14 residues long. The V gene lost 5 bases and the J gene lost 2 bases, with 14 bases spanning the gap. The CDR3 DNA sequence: TGTGCCAGCAGAGATTGGACAGCTGCCTACGAGCAGTACGTC. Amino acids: CASRDWTAAYEQYV.

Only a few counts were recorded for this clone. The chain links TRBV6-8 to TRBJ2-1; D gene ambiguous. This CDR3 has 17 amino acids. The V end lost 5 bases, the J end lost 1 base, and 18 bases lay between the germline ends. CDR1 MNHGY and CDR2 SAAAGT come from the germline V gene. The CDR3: CASSGDFAEISYNEQFF. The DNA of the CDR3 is TGTGCCAGCAGTGGGGATTTTGCGGAGATTTCCTACAATGAGCAGTTCTTC.

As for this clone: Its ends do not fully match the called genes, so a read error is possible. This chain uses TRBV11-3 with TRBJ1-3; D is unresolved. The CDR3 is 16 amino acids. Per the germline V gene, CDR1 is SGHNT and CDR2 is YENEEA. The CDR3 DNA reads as TGTGCTAGCAGCCTCGGTAGTCCGAGCTCTGGAAACACCATATATTTT. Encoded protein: CASSLGSPSSGNTIYF.

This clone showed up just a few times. The CDR3 region is CASSSTTGEGPNEKLFF. The CDR3 DNA follows: TGTGCCAGCAGCAGCACGACAGGGGAAGGACCTAATGAAAAACTGTTTTTT. This sequence joins TRBV7-6 and TRBJ1-4; the match to TRBD1 covers 8 bases. The V gene end was trimmed by 5 bases and the J gene end by 3 bases; junction bases not matched to a gene: 11. This CDR3 comprises 17 residues. The germline CDR1 and CDR2 sequences are SGHVS and FNYEAQ.

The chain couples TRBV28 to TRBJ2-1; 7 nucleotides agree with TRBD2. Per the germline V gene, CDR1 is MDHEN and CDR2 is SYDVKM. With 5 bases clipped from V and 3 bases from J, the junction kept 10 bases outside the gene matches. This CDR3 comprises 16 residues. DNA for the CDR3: TGTGCCAGCAGTCCGCCAGCGCGGACTAGCTACAATGAGCAGTTCTTC. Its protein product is CASSPPARTSYNEQFF.